This TCR beta chain is from a study of CD8+ T cells in alopecia areata. Study observations and caveats: Sequencing of scalp samples also includes resident alphabeta T cells from normal skin.

In alopecia areata patients, both lesional scalp punch biopsies and peripheral blood were collected. PBMC-derived CD4+ and CD8+ T cells were sorted. As for this clone: Its antigen is unidentified.

RNA extraction was followed by reverse transcription into cDNA, which acted as the sequencing template. Clones were sequenced by immunoSEQ multiplex PCR, and TCRdb holds only the in-frame ones, with some missing. The data show fewer than 150,000 clones, 58% seen once. Germline CDR1 and CDR2: SNHLY and FYNNEI. This CDR3 has 13 amino acids. V lost 8 bases and J lost 6, with 13 bases in between. Sequenced material: CD4+ T cells sorted from blood, taken at week 0. The origin of this receptor is a human donor with alopecia areata. The V and J genes are TRBV2 and TRBJ2-2; the D is unclear. The CDR3 DNA reads TGTGCCAGCTCTCTTCTCTCAGCCGGGGAGCTGTTTTTT. It codes for CASSLLSAGELFF.